The following is a T cell receptor (beta chain) sequence with its context. Its antigen is as yet unknown. This entry comes from a study of monozygotic twins with inflammatory bowel disease. The study, taken as a whole, reports: By inverse Simpson index, TCRbeta diversity was lower in IBD patients than in healthy co-twins. Patient repertoire variability may have increased through differing immunosuppressive treatments.

TCRalpha and TCRbeta cDNA went through two nested PCRs of around 15 and 10 cycles. No DNA is given; TCRdb re-called the 5' RACE reads and lists each CDR3 protein once. The sample spans some 440,000 distinct CDR3 sequences; the ten largest clones claim 2.4%. The draw for each donor consisted of a single 2.5 ml blood sample. This CDR3 region has 13 residues. The germline gives CDR1 MNHEY, CDR2 SVGAGI. This receptor was taken from a human donor with ulcerative colitis or Crohn's disease, or a healthy co-twin of an affected twin (not recorded which). The chain joins TRBV6-5 to TRBJ2-5; TCRdb returns TRBD1, unconfirmable since there is no DNA. Input material: blood. Here the CDR3 reads CASSQTGVGTQYF.